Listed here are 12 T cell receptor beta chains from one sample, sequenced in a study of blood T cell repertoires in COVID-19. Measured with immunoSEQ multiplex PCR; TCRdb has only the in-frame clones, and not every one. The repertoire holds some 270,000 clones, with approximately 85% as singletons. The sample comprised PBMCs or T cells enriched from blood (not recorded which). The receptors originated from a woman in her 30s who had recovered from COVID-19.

CDR3 protein: CASSQVTGLGEKLFF. The CDR3 DNA sequence: TGTGCCAGCAGCCAAGTGACAGGGTTGGGAGAAAAACTGTTTTTT. This chain connects TRBV3-1 (or the pseudogene TRBV3-2) to TRBJ1-4; 7 bases fit TRBD1. Germline V gene sequence: CDR1 LGHDT, CDR2 YNNKEL (reference sequence). J lost 8 bases, V lost 1 base, and 7 bases had no gene match. CDR3 size: 15 residues.

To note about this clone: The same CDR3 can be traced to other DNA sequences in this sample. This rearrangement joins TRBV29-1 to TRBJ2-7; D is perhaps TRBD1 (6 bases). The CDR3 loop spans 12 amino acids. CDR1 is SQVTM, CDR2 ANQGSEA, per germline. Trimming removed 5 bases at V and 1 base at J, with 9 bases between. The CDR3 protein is CSVRQGSYEQYF. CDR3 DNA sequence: TGCAGCGTTCGGCAGGGGTCCTACGAGCAGTACTTC.

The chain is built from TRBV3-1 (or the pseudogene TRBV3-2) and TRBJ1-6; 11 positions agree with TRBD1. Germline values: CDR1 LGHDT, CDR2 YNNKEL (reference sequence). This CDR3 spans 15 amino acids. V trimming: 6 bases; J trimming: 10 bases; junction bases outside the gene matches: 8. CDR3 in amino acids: CASSRGTGGQSPLHF. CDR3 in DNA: TGTGCCAGCAGTCGCGGGACAGGGGGACAATCACCCCTCCACTTT.

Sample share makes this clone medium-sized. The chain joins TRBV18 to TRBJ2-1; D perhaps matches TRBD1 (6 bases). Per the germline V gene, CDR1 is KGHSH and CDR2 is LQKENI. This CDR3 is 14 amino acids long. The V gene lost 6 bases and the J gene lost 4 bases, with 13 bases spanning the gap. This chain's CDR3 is CASSKTGYYNEQFF. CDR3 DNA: TGTGCCAGCTCGAAGACAGGTTATTACAATGAGCAGTTCTTC. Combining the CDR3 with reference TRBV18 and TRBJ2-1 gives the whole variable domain NAGVMQNPRHLVRRRGQEARLRCSPMKGHSHVYWYRQLPEEGLKFMVYLQKENIIDESGMPKERFSAEFPKEGPSILRIQQVVRGDSAAYFCASSKTGYYNEQFFGPGTRLTVL.

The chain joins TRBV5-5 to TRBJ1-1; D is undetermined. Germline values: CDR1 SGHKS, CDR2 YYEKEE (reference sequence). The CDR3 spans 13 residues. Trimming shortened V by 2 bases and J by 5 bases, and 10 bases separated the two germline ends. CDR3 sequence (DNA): TGTGCCAGCAGCTTCGACCCGGGAACTGAAGCTTTCTTT. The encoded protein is CASSFDPGTEAFF.

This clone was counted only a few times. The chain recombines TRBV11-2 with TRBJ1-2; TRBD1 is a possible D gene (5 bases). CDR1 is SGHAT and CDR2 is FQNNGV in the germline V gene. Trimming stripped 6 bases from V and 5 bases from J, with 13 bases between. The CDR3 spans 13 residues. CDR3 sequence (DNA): TGTGCCAGCAGGGCGACAGTTCCTTATGGCTACACCTTC. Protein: CASRATVPYGYTF.

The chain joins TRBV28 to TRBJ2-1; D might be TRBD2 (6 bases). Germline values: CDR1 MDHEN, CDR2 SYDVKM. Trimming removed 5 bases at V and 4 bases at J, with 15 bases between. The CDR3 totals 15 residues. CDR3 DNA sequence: TGTGCCAGCAGTCTCCTGCGGGACCGGTACAATGAGCAGTTCTTC. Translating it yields CASSLLRDRYNEQFF.

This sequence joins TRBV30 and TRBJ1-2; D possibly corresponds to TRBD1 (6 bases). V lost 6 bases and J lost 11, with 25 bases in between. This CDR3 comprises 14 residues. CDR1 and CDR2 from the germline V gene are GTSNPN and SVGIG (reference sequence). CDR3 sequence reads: CACSFVRGRLLYTF. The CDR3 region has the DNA TGTGCCTGCAGCTTTGTCAGGGGCCGGCTCCTATACACCTTC.

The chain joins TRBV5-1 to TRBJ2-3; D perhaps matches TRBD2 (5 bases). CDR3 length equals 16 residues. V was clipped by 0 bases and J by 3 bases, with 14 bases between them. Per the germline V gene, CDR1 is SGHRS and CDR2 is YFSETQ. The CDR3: CASSLGSGIQTDTQYF. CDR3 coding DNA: TGCGCCAGCAGCTTGGGTTCGGGGATACAAACAGATACGCAGTATTTT.

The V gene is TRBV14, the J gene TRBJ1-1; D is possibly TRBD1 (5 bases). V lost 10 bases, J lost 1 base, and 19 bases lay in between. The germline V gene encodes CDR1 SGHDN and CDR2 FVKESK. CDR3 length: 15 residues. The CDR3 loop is CATSLRRGTNTEAFF. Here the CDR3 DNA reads TGTGCCACCTCACTACGCCGGGGGACGAACACTGAAGCTTTCTTT.

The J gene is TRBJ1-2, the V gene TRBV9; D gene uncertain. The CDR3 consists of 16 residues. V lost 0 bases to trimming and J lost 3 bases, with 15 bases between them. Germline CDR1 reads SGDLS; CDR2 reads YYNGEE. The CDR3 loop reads CASSVVAQGWHYGYTF. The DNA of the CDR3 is TGTGCCAGCAGCGTAGTAGCCCAAGGCTGGCACTATGGCTACACCTTC.

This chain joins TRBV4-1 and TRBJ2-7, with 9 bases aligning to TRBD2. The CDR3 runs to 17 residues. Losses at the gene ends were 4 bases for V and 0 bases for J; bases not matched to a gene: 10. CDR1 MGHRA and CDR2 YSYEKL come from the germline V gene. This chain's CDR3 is CASSRYPRLADSYEQYF. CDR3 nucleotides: TGCGCCAGCAGCCGCTATCCCAGACTAGCGGACTCCTACGAGCAGTACTTC.